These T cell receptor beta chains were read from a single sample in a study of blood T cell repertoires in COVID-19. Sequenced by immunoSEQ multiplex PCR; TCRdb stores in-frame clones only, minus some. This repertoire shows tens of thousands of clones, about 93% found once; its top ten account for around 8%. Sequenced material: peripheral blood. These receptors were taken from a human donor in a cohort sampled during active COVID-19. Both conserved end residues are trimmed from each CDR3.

cdr3_aa: ASSLELRDTQY
v_call: TRBV12-3/TRBV12-4
cdr3_length: 11
j_call: TRBJ2-3

cdr3_aa: ASSWGTDAYEQY
v_call: TRBV11-2
cdr3_length: 12
j_call: TRBJ2-7

cdr3_aa: ASSELSPNDRVNIQY
v_call: TRBV25-1
cdr3_length: 15
j_call: TRBJ2-4

cdr3_aa: ASSPGDSGANVLT
v_call: TRBV5-4
cdr3_length: 13
j_call: TRBJ2-6

cdr3_aa: ASSSTRVSGNTIY
v_call: TRBV7-9
cdr3_length: 13
j_call: TRBJ1-3

cdr3_aa: ASSEDRAKNTEAF
v_call: TRBV6-1
cdr3_length: 13
j_call: TRBJ1-1

cdr3_aa: ASMTSRMNTGELF
v_call: TRBV19
cdr3_length: 13
j_call: TRBJ2-2

cdr3_aa: ASSWTSGAPAYENYGY
v_call: TRBV2
cdr3_length: 16
j_call: TRBJ2-7

cdr3_aa: ASRTRTAYNSPLH
v_call: TRBV27
cdr3_length: 13
j_call: TRBJ1-6

cdr3_aa: ASSELRVSEKLF
v_call: TRBV6-1
cdr3_length: 12
j_call: TRBJ1-4

cdr3_aa: ASSASGGAVGNTIY
v_call: TRBV9
cdr3_length: 14
j_call: TRBJ1-3

cdr3_aa: ATSREAGEGYEQY
v_call: TRBV15
cdr3_length: 13
j_call: TRBJ2-7

cdr3_aa: ASSATGGSGNTIY
v_call: TRBV9
cdr3_length: 13
j_call: TRBJ1-3

cdr3_aa: ASSPGTQNYGYT
v_call: TRBV7-9
cdr3_length: 12
j_call: TRBJ1-2

cdr3_aa: ASSLGRGGSTYEQY
v_call: TRBV7-6
cdr3_length: 14
j_call: TRBJ2-7

cdr3_aa: ASSYLGGLDTEAF
v_call: TRBV6-6
cdr3_length: 13
j_call: TRBJ1-1

cdr3_aa: SVEGQSSYEQY
v_call: TRBV29-1
cdr3_length: 11
j_call: TRBJ2-7

cdr3_aa: ASSPVGRGYNSPLH
v_call: TRBV27
cdr3_length: 14
j_call: TRBJ1-6

cdr3_aa: ASSSPGGTDEQY
v_call: TRBV27
cdr3_length: 12
j_call: TRBJ2-7

cdr3_aa: ASSLAQGPGANVLT
v_call: TRBV7-6
cdr3_length: 14
j_call: TRBJ2-6

cdr3_aa: ASRDPRGGYT
v_call: TRBV25-1
cdr3_length: 10
j_call: TRBJ1-2

cdr3_aa: ASSQDLKGLSGNTIY
v_call: TRBV3-1/TRBV3-2
cdr3_length: 15
j_call: TRBJ1-3

cdr3_aa: ASSLTGGDGGAWYEQY
v_call: TRBV11-2
cdr3_length: 16
j_call: TRBJ2-7

cdr3_aa: ASSFGTGLISGANVLT
v_call: TRBV27
cdr3_length: 16
j_call: TRBJ2-6

cdr3_aa: SARTGSYT
v_call: TRBV20-1
cdr3_length: 8
j_call: TRBJ1-2